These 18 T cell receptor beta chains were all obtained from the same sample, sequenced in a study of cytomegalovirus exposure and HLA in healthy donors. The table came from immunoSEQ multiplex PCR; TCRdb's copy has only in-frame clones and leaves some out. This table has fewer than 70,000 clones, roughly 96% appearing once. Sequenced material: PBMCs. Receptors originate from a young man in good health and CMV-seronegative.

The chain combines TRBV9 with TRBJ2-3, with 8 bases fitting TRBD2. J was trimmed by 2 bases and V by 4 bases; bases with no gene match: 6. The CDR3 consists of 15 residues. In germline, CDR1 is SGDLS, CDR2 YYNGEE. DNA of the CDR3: TGTGCCAGCAGCCCAACTAGCGGAGTCACAGATACGCAGTATTTT. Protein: CASSPTSGVTDTQYF.

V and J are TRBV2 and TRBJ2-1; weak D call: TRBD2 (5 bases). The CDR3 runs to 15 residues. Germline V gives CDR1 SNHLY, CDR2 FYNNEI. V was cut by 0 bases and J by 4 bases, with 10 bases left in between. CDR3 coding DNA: TGTGCCAGCAGTGAAGCTAGCGCCCCTTACAATGAGCAGTTCTTC. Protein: CASSEASAPYNEQFF.

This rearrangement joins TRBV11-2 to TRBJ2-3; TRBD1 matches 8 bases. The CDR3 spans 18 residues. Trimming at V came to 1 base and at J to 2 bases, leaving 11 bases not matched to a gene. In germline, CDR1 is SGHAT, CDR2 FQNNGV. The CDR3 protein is CASSLGGTRGRLTDTQYF. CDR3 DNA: TGTGCCAGCAGCTTAGGTGGGACCAGGGGGCGCCTCACAGATACGCAGTATTTT.

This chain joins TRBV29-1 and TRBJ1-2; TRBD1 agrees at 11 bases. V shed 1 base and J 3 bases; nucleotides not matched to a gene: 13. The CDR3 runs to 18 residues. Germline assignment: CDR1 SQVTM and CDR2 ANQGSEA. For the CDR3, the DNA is TGCAGCGTTGAAGCACAGTGGACAGGGGGCGCAGTTGACTATGGCTACACCTTC. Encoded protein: CSVEAQWTGGAVDYGYTF. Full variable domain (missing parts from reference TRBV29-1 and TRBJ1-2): SAVISQKPSRDICQRGTSLTIQCQVDSQVTMMFWYRQQPGQSLTLIATANQGSEATYESGFVIDKFPISRPNLTFSTLTVSNMSPEDSSIYLCSVEAQWTGGAVDYGYTFGSGTRLTVV.

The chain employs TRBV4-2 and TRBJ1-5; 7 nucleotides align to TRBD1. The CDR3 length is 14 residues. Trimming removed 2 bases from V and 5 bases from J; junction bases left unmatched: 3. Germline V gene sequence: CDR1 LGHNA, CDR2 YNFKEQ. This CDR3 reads CASSQTTGDQPQHF. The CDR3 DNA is TGTGCCAGCAGCCAAACCACAGGGGATCAGCCCCAGCATTTT.

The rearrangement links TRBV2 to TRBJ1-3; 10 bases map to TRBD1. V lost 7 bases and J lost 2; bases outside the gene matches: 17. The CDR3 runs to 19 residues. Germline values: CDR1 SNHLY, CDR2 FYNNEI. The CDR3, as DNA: TGTGCCAGCATGGCCGGGACAGGGGCCCCAACTAACCCTGGAAACACCATATATTTT. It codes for CASMAGTGAPTNPGNTIYF.

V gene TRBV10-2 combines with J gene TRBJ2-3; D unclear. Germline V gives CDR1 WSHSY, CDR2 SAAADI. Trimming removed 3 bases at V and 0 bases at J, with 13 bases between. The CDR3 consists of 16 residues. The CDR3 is CASSDIMWRSTDTQYF. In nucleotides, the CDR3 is TGCGCCAGCAGTGATATCATGTGGAGAAGCACAGATACGCAGTATTTT.

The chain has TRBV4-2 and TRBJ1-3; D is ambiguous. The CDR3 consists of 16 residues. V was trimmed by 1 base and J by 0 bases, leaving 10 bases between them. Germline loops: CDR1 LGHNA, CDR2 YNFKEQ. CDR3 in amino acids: CASSQVAEISGNTIYF. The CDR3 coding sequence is TGTGCCAGCAGCCAAGTTGCGGAAATCTCTGGAAACACCATATATTTT.

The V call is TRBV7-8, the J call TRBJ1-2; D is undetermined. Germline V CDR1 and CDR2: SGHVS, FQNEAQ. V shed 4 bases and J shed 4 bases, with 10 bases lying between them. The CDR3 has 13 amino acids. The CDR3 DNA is TGTGCCAGCAGCTCGACACTCTCCTATGGCTACACCTTC. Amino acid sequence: CASSSTLSYGYTF.

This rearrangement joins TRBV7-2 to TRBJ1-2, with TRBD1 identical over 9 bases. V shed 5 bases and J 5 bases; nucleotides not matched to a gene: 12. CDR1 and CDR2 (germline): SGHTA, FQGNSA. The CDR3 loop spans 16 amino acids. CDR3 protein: CASSLPTGTGRYGYTF. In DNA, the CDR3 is TGTGCCAGCAGCCTACCGACCGGGACAGGGAGGTATGGCTACACCTTC.

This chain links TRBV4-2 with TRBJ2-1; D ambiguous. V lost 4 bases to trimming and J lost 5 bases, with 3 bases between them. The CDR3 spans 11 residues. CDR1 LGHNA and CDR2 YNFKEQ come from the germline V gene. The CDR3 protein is CASSLNNEQFF. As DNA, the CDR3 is TGTGCCAGCAGCCTTAACAATGAGCAGTTCTTC.

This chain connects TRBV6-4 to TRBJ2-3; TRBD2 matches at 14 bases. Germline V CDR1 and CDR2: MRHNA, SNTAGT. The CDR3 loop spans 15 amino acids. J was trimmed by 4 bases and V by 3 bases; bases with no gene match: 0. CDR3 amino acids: CASSEGLAGADTQYF. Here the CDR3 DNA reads TGTGCCAGCAGTGAGGGACTAGCGGGAGCAGATACGCAGTATTTT.

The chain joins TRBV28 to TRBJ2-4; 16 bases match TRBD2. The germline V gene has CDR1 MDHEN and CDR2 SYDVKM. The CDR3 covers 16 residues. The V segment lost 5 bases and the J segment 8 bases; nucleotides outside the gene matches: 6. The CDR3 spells CASSGTSGRAHDIQYF. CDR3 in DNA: TGTGCCAGCAGTGGGACTAGCGGGAGGGCCCATGACATTCAGTACTTC.

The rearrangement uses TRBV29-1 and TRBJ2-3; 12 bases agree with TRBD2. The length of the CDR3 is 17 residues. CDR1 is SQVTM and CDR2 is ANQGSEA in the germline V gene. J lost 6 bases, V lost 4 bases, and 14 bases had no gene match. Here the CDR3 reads CSVVLAGGGEIRDTQYF. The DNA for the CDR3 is TGCAGCGTTGTACTAGCGGGAGGTGGGGAGATTCGTGATACGCAGTATTTT.

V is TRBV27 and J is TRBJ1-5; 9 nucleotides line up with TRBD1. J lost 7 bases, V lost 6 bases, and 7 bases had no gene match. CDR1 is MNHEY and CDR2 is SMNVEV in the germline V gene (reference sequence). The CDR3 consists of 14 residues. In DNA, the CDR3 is TGTGCCAGCAGACGGACAGGGGATCACCAGCCCCAGCATTTT. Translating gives CASRRTGDHQPQHF.

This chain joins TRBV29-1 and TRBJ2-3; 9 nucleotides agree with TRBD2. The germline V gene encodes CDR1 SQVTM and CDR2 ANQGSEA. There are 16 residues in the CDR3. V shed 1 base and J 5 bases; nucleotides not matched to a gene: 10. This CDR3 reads CSVEGVSGSGGDTQYF. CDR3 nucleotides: TGCAGCGTTGAAGGGGTTAGCGGGAGTGGCGGAGATACGCAGTATTTT.

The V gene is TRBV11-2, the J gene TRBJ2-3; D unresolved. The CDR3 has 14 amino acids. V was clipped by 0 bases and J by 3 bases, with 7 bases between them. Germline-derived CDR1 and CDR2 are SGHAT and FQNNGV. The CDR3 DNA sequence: TGTGCCAGCAGCTTAGATCCCGGGACAGATACGCAGTATTTT. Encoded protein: CASSLDPGTDTQYF.

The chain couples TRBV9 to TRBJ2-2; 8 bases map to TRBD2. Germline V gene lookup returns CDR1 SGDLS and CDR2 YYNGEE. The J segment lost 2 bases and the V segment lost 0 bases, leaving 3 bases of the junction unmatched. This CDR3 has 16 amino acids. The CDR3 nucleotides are TGTGCCAGCAGCGTAGAACTAGCGGTTAACACCGGGGAGCTGTTTTTT. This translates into CASSVELAVNTGELFF. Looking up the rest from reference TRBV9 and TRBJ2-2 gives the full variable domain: DSGVTQTPKHLITATGQRVTLRCSPRSGDLSVYWYQQSLDQGLQFLIQYYNGEERAKGNILERFSAQQFPDLHSELNLSSLELGDSALYFCASSVELAVNTGELFFGEGSRLTVL.